The 6 T cell receptor beta chains below all came from one sample that was sequenced in a study of cytomegalovirus exposure and HLA in healthy donors. Primers included in the PCR were 60 Vbeta and 13 Jbeta primers. Sequencing used immunoSEQ multiplex PCR; TCRdb keeps in-frame clones, though not all of them. The repertoire consists of about 130,000 clones, with about 73% occurring once and the leading ten covering roughly 3%. Sequencing used PBMCs. Every receptor here comes from a human donor in good health.

The chain links TRBV11-2 to TRBJ2-7; possibly TRBD2 for D (5 bases). Trimming stripped 1 base from V and 4 bases from J, with 20 bases between. The germline gives CDR1 SGHAT, CDR2 FQNNGV. The length of the CDR3 is 17 residues. CDR3: CASSLVRATGPGYEQYF. The CDR3 DNA reads as TGTGCCAGCAGCTTAGTCCGGGCCACGGGCCCGGGGTACGAGCAGTACTTC.

This chain links TRBV15 with TRBJ2-7, with 10 bases identical to TRBD2. Germline CDR1 is LNHNV and CDR2 is YYDKDF (reference sequence). The CDR3 spans 16 residues. CDR3 DNA: TGTGCTTCCCGCGCTAGCGGGGGAGGTTTCGGGAACGAGCAGTACTTC. Its protein is CASRASGGGFGNEQYF. Complete variable domain (other parts from reference TRBV15 and TRBJ2-7): DAMVIQNPRYQVTQFGKPVTLSCSQTLNHNVMYWYQQKSSQAPKLLFHYYDKDFNNEADTPDNFQSRRPNTSFCFLDIRSPGLGDTAMYLCASRASGGGFGNEQYFGPGTRLTVT.

This clone appeared a few times. The genes are TRBV7-3 and TRBJ1-1, with D possibly matching TRBD1 (6 bases). The CDR3 spans 13 residues. Germline CDR1 SGHTA, CDR2 FQGTGA. The V end lost 5 bases, the J end lost 2 bases, and 9 bases lay between the germline ends. The CDR3 here is CASSVTGNTEAFF. The CDR3 DNA is TGTGCCAGCAGCGTGACAGGTAACACTGAAGCTTTCTTT. The whole variable domain, filled in from reference TRBV7-3 and TRBJ1-1, reads GAGVSQTPSNKVTEKGKYVELRCDPISGHTALYWYRQSLGQGPEFLIYFQGTGAADDSGLPNDRFFAVRPEGSVSTLKIQRTERGDSAVYLCASSVTGNTEAFFGQGTRLTVV.

V and J are TRBV5-6 and TRBJ2-3, with 11 bases identical to TRBD2. V lost 0 bases and J lost 3; bases outside the gene matches: 6. Germline-derived CDR1 and CDR2 are SGHDT and YYEEEE. This CDR3 is built from 17 residues. Written as DNA, the CDR3 is TGTGCCAGCAGCTTGGAGGCTAGCGGGGGGTTGACAGATACGCAGTATTTT. As protein: CASSLEASGGLTDTQYF.

This chain links TRBV5-1 with TRBJ2-5; D is uncertain. The V gene's germline CDR1 is SGHRS and CDR2 YFSETQ. The CDR3 length is 14 residues. V was shortened by 0 bases and J by 2 bases, with 8 bases between the two germline ends. The DNA for the CDR3 is TGCGCCAGCAGCTTGGGGCTGATTCAAGAGACCCAGTACTTC. Protein product: CASSLGLIQETQYF. The full variable domain, its missing parts supplied by reference TRBV5-1 and TRBJ2-5, is KAGVTQTPRYLIKTRGQQVTLSCSPISGHRSVSWYQQTPGQGLQFLFEYFSETQRNKGNFPGRFSGRQFSNSRSEMNVSTLELGDSALYLCASSLGLIQETQYFGPGTRLLVL.

This clone has a single count. The genes are TRBV5-5 and TRBJ2-1; D ambiguous. CDR1 SGHKS and CDR2 YYEKEE come from the germline V gene (reference sequence). This CDR3 has 15 amino acids. Trimming stripped 0 bases from V and 9 bases from J, with 16 bases between. The CDR3 nucleotides are TGTGCCAGCAGCTTGGTGGTGGCTCCCCACATTGAGCAGTTCTTC. Translating gives CASSLVVAPHIEQFF.